The 13 T cell receptor beta chains listed next were all sequenced from one sample in a study of T cells in women clearing cervical HPV infection. The method was immunoSEQ multiplex PCR; TCRdb's version includes in-frame clones alone and lacks a portion of them. This sample carries roughly 30,000 clones, with 8.4% going to the ten biggest clones. Sequenced: blood buffy coat. These receptors were obtained from a woman aged 18 to 75 with a cervical HPV16 infection that either progressed to CIN3+ or cleared (not recorded which).

Details on this clone: The CDR3 end falls 3 residues outside the read, so it is completed with the germline J gene. The chain carries TRBV20-1 and TRBJ2-1; 11 bases are shared with TRBD2. Germline V CDR1 and CDR2: DFQATT, SNEGSKA (reference sequence). The CDR3 runs to 15 residues. The V segment lost 6 bases and the J segment 4 bases; nucleotides outside the gene matches: 8. CDR3: CSAGPGLAVYNEQFF. The sequenced part of the CDR3 DNA is TGCAGTGCAGGACCGGGACTAGCGGTATACAATGAG.

Worth noting for this clone: The read halts 3 residues ahead of the CDR3 end, with the missing end drawn from the germline J gene. This chain connects TRBV19 to TRBJ2-4, with a possible D match to TRBD1 (6 bases). This CDR3 spans 15 amino acids. CDR1 is LNHDA and CDR2 is SQIVND in the germline V gene (reference sequence). CDR3 bases read: TGTGCCAGTAGGGAAGACAGGTACTTGAACTATGGT. Translation: CASREDRYLNYG. The full CDR3 sequence reads CASREDRYLNYGQYF. Complete variable domain (other parts from reference TRBV19 and TRBJ2-4): DGGITQSPKYLFRKEGQNVTLSCEQNLNHDAMYWYRQDPGQGLRLIYYSQIVNDFQKGDIAEGYSVSREKKESFPLTVTSAQKNPTAFYLCASREDRYLNYGQYFGAGTRLSVL.

Points on this clone: The CDR3 end falls 3 residues outside the read, so it is completed with the germline J gene. This chain uses TRBV30 with TRBJ1-2, with 8 bases fitting TRBD1. The CDR3 is 14 residues long. Looked up from germline, CDR1 is GTSNPN and CDR2 is SVGIG (reference sequence). Trimming removed 0 bases from V and 5 bases from J; junction bases left unmatched: 5. The sequenced part of the CDR3 DNA is TGTGCCTGGAGTGTCCCGGACAGGGCATATGGC. Translation: CAWSVPDRAYG. In full, the CDR3 reads CAWSVPDRAYGYTF.

As concerns this clone: The sequence runs out 3 residues before the end of the CDR3; the remainder is reconstructed from the germline J gene. The chain recombines TRBV11-2 with TRBJ2-7; TRBD1 is a possible D gene (6 bases). V was cut by 8 bases and J by 3 bases, with 14 bases left in between. CDR3 length: 13 amino acids. The germline V gene encodes CDR1 SGHAT and CDR2 FQNNGV. The CDR3 loop reads CASRRTEFYEQYF. The DNA read from the CDR3 is TGTGCCAGCCGACGGACAGAGTTCTACGAG.

Concerning this clone: The sequence runs out 3 residues before the end of the CDR3; the remainder is reconstructed from the germline J gene. V and J are TRBV7-9 and TRBJ1-4, with TRBD1 as a possible D gene (5 bases). V was pared by 1 base and J by 4 bases, with 10 bases between. This CDR3 region has 15 residues. Germline-derived CDR1 and CDR2 are SEHNR and FQNEAQ (reference sequence). CDR3 amino acids: CASSLVRQGNEKLFF. The part of the CDR3 DNA that was read is TGTGCCAGCAGCTTAGTCCGGCAGGGTAATGAAAAA.

As regards this clone: With the read ending 3 residues before the CDR3 end, the germline J gene is used to fill in that end. J is TRBJ2-1 and V is TRBV6-2 or TRBV6-3, with 11 bases lining up with TRBD2. Germline values: CDR1 MNHEY, CDR2 SVGEGT. The V segment lost 6 bases and the J segment 2 bases; nucleotides outside the gene matches: 6. This CDR3 comprises 16 residues. This CDR3 reads CASRSYSGGAYNEQFF. The part of the CDR3 DNA that was read is TGTGCCAGCAGGTCCTATAGCGGGGGGGCCTACAATGAG.

About this clone: The CDR3 goes on 3 residues after the read ends, and that part is filled in from the germline J gene. V and J are TRBV6-1 and TRBJ1-5; a possible D gene is TRBD1 (6 bases). The V gene lost 1 base and the J gene lost 4 bases, with 11 bases spanning the gap. In germline, CDR1 is MNHNS, CDR2 SASEGT. The CDR3 loop spans 15 amino acids. CDR3 bases read: TGTGCCAGCAGTGAAGGGCCAGGGGTAAATCAGCCC. The encoded protein is CASSEGPGVNQP. In full, the CDR3 reads CASSEGPGVNQPQHF.

In the case of this clone: Read sequence stops 3 residues before the CDR3 end, and the germline J gene provides the missing end. The J gene is TRBJ2-1, the V gene TRBV19; tentative D call: TRBD2 (6 bases). Germline V gives CDR1 LNHDA, CDR2 SQIVND (reference sequence). CDR3 size: 14 residues. Trimming left V 6 bases short and J 5 bases short, with 14 bases between. CDR3 DNA, as far as it was read: TGTGCCAGTAGGGTGCGGGGCCTGAACAATGAG. This translates into CASRVRGLNNE. The whole CDR3 protein reads CASRVRGLNNEQFF.

As for this clone: The sequenced fragment ends 3 residues before the CDR3 boundary, so the rest is inferred from the germline J gene. J is TRBJ2-2 and V is TRBV18; TRBD1 matches at 8 bases. This CDR3 is 16 amino acids long. Trimming took 3 bases from V and 7 from J; bases not matched to a gene: 10. CDR1 is KGHSH and CDR2 is LQKENI in the germline V gene. CDR3 DNA, as far as it was read: TGTGCCAGCTCACCGGGGGGACAGGCGCGCAGCGGGGAG. Its protein product is CASSPGGQARSGE. The CDR3 in its entirety is CASSPGGQARSGELFF.

Concerning this clone itself: The read comes to an end 3 residues before the CDR3 does, leaving the germline J gene to fill in the end. This chain links TRBV20-1 with TRBJ2-3, with D tentatively TRBD1 (6 bases). CDR1 is DFQATT and CDR2 is SNEGSKA in the germline V gene (reference sequence). Trimming shortened V by 4 bases and J by 1 base, and 9 bases separated the two germline ends. This CDR3 contains 13 residues. CDR3 amino acids: CSAKRTGTDTQYF. The CDR3 bases that were read are TGCAGTGCTAAGAGGACAGGCACAGATACG.

CDR3 residues: CSARQQGAATGELFF. The covered CDR3 bases are TGCAGTGCTAGACAGCAGGGGGCGGCCACCGGGGAG. The chain uses TRBV20-1 and TRBJ2-2; 8 nucleotides line up with TRBD1. The read finishes 3 residues shy of the CDR3 end, and the germline J gene is used to complete it. Looked up from germline, CDR1 is DFQATT and CDR2 is SNEGSKA (reference sequence). With 2 bases clipped from V and 4 bases from J, the junction kept 6 bases outside the gene matches. This CDR3 is built from 15 residues.

About this clone: The CDR3 end falls 3 residues outside the read, so it is completed with the germline J gene. The chain carries TRBV20-1 and TRBJ2-5; D gene ambiguous. Trimming removed 0 bases from V and 5 bases from J, with 16 bases in between. This CDR3 is built from 15 residues. The germline V gene has CDR1 DFQATT and CDR2 SNEGSKA (reference sequence). The CDR3: CSARDTRFQGETQYF. CDR3 DNA (partial): TGCAGTGCTAGAGATACCAGATTCCAAGGCGAGACC.

Turning to this clone: The read ends 3 residues early relative to the CDR3; the germline J gene fills the gap. The identical CDR3 is also encoded by other nucleotide sequences in the sample. The genes are TRBV7-6 and TRBJ1-1; maybe TRBD1 (5 bases). This CDR3 comprises 11 residues. Germline CDR1 is SGHVS and CDR2 is FNYEAQ. The DNA read from the CDR3 is TGTGCCAGCAGCCCGGGGGAGACC. Its translation is CASSPGET. The full CDR3 protein is CASSPGETAFF. Filled out from reference TRBV7-6 and TRBJ1-1, the complete variable domain reads GAGVSQSPRYKVTKRGQDVALRCDPISGHVSLYWYRQALGQGPEFLTYFNYEAQQDKSGLPNDRFSAERPEGSISTLTIQRTEQRDSAMYRCASSPGETAFFGQGTRLTVV.